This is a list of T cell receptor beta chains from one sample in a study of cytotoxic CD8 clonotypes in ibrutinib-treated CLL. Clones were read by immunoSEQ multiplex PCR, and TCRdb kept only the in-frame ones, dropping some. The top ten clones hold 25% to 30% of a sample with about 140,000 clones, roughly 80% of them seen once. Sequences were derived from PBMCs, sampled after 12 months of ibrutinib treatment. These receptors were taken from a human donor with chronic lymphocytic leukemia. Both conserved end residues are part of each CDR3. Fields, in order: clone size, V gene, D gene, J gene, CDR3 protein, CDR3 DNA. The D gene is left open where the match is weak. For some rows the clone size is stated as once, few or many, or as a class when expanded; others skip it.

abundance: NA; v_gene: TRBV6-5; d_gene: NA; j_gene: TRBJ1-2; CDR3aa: CASSERTLLYGYTF; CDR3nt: TGTGCCAGCAGTGAACGAACCCTTCTCTATGGCTACACCTTC
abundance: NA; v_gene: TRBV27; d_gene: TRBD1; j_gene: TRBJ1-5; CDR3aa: CASSQTGGSNQPQHF; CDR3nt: TGTGCCAGCAGTCAAACAGGGGGAAGCAATCAGCCCCAGCATTTT
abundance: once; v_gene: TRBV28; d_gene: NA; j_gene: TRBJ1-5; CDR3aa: CASSFRWGEYSNQPQHF; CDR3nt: TGTGCCAGCAGTTTCCGTTGGGGCGAATATAGCAATCAGCCCCAGCATTTT
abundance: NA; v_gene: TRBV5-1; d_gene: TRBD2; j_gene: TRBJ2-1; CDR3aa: CASSLAGGPQGEQFF; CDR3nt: TGCGCCAGCAGCTTGGCGGGGGGGCCTCAGGGTGAGCAGTTCTTC
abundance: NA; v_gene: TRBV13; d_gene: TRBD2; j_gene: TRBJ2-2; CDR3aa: CASSGEGLAGVYTGELFF; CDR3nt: TGTGCCAGCAGCGGGGAGGGACTAGCGGGAGTATACACCGGGGAGCTGTTTTTT
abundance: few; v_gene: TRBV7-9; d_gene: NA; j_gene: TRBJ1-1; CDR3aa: CASSLGQENTEAFF; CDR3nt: TGTGCCAGCAGCCTTGGTCAGGAGAACACTGAAGCTTTCTTT
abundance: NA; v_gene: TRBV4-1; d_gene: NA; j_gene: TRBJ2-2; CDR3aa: CASSLGTEAGELFF; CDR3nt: TGCGCCAGCAGCCTAGGGACCGAGGCCGGGGAGCTGTTTTTT
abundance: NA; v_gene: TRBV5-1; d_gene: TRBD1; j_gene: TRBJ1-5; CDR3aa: CASSLGTGRTQPQHF; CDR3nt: TGCGCCAGCAGCTTGGGGACAGGGAGGACTCAGCCCCAGCATTTT
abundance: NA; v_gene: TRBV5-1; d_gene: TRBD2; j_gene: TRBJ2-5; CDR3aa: CASKSGGLETQYF; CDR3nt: TGCGCCAGCAAGAGCGGGGGGTTGGAGACCCAGTACTTC
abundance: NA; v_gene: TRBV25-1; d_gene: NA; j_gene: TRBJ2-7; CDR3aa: CASSASGTASYEQYF; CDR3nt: TGTGCCAGCAGTGCTTCCGGGACGGCTTCCTACGAGCAGTACTTC
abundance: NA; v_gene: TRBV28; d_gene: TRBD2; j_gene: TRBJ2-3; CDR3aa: CASSLSTGGRRTDTQYF; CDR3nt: TGTGCCAGCAGTTTATCCACCGGCGGGAGACGCACAGATACGCAGTATTTT
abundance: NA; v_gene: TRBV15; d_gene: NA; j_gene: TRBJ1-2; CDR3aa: CATSRDQEGNYGYTF; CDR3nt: TGTGCCACCAGCAGAGATCAGGAGGGGAACTATGGCTACACCTTC
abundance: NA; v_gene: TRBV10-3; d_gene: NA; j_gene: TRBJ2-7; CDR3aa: CAITQGIAGTYEQYF; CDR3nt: TGTGCCATCACCCAGGGAATAGCTGGTACCTACGAGCAGTACTTC
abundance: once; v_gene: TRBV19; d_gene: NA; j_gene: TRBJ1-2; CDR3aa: CASSIRQGGYTF; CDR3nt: TGTGCCAGTAGTATTCGGCAGGGTGGCTACACCTTC
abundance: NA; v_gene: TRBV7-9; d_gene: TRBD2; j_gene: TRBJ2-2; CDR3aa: CASSFRDYPGELFF; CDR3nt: TGTGCCAGCAGCTTCCGGGACTATCCCGGGGAGCTGTTTTTT
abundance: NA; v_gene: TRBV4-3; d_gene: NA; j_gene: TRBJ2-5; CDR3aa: CASSQDSLGPETQYF; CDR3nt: TGCGCCAGCAGCCAAGACTCCCTAGGGCCAGAGACCCAGTACTTC
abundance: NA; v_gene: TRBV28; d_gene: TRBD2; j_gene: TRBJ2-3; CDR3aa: CASTLSGGADTQYF; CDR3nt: TGTGCCAGCACCCTAAGCGGGGGGGCGGATACGCAGTATTTT
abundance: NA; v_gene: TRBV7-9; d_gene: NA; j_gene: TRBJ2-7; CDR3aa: CASSLETPNEQYF; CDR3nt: TGTGCCAGCAGCTTAGAAACCCCTAACGAGCAGTACTTC
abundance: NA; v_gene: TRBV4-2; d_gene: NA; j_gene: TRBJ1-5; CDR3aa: CASSQDNQGRRPQHF; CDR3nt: TGTGCCAGCAGCCAAGATAACCAGGGCCGTCGGCCCCAGCATTTT
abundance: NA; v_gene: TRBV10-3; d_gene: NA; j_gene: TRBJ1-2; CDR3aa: CAISGGVNYGYTF; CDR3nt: TGTGCCATCAGTGGAGGGGTTAACTATGGCTACACCTTC
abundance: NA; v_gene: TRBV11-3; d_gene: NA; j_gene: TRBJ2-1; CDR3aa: CASSSANEQFF; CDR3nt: TGTGCCAGCAGCTCGGCGAATGAGCAGTTCTTC
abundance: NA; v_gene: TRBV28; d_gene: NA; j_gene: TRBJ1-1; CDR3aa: CASSLKGGAFF; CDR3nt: TGTGCCAGCAGCCTTAAGGGTGGGGCTTTCTTT
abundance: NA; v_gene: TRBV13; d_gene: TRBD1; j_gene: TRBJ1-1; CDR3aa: CASSLTGEVDTEAFF; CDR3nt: TGTGCCAGCAGCTTGACAGGGGAGGTGGACACTGAAGCTTTCTTT
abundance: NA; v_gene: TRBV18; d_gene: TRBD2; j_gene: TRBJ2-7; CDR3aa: CASTAGGATYEQYF; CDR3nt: TGTGCCAGCACGGCGGGGGGGGCCACCTACGAGCAGTACTTC
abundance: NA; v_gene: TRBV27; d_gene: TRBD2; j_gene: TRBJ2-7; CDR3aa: CASSPKTSGAKRKYF; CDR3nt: TGTGCCAGCAGTCCAAAGACTAGCGGGGCCAAGAGAAAGTACTTC
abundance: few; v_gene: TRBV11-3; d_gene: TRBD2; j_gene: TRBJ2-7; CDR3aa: CASRTSGNYEQYF; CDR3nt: TGTGCCAGCCGAACTAGCGGCAACTACGAGCAGTACTTC
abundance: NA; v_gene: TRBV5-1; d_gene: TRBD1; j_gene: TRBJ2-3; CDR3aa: CASSGRTGADTQYF; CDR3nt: TGCGCCAGCAGCGGAAGGACAGGGGCCGATACGCAGTATTTT
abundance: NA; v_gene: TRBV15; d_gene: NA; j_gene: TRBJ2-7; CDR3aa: CATSRERTYEQYF; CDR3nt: TGTGCCACCAGCAGGGAACGAACCTACGAGCAGTACTTC
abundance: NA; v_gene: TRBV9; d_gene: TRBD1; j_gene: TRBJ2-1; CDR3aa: CASSDGTGAPAGDEQFF; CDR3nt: TGTGCCAGCAGCGATGGGACAGGAGCCCCAGCCGGCGATGAGCAGTTCTTC
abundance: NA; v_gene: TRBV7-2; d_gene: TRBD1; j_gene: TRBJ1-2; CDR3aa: CASSLGGQGFGDGYTF; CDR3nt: TGTGCCAGCAGCTTAGGCGGACAGGGGTTTGGGGATGGCTACACCTTC
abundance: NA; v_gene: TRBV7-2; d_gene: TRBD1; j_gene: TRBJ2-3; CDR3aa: CASSLRQGLPDTQYF; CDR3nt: TGTGCCAGCAGCCTTAGACAGGGTTTACCAGATACGCAGTATTTT
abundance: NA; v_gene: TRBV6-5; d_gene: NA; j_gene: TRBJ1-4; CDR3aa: CASRAGKKLFF; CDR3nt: TGTGCCAGCAGGGCCGGGAAAAAACTGTTTTTT
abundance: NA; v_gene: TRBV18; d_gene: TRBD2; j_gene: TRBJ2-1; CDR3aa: CASSPGLAGAGNEQFF; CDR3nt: TGTGCCAGCTCACCAGGACTAGCGGGAGCAGGCAATGAGCAGTTCTTC
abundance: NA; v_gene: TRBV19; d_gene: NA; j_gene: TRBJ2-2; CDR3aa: CASSVPTGELFF; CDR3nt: TGTGCCAGTAGTGTCCCAACCGGGGAGCTGTTTTTT
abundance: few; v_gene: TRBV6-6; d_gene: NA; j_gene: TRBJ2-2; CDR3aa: CASSYSWELFF; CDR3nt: TGTGCCAGCAGTTACTCGTGGGAGCTGTTTTTT
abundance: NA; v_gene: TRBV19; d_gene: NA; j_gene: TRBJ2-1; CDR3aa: CASSIEGGGYNEQFF; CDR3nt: TGTGCCAGTAGTATAGAGGGGGGCGGGTACAATGAGCAGTTCTTC
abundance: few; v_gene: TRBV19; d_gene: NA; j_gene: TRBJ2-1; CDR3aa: CASSIDPGNEQFF; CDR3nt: TGTGCCAGTAGTATAGACCCCGGCAATGAGCAGTTCTTC
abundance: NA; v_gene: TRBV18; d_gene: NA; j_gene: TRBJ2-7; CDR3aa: CASSPRLGYEQYF; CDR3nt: TGTGCCAGCTCACCGAGGTTGGGCTACGAGCAGTACTTC